This T cell receptor (beta chain) was documented in a study of CD4 T cells in relation to SARS-CoV-2 and coronaviruses (dated by TCRdb to about 2021). A note on the overall study: In the ViraFEST assay, PBMCs were grown with antigen for about ten days, and TCR beta CDR3s were then sequenced to identify antigen-specific clonal expansions. An HIV-1 Nef peptide pool or a no-peptide culture served as the negative reference condition. Using patient-derived lymphoblastoid cell lines, the shared crossreactive spike epitopes were mapped to their HLA restriction. Memory CD4+ T cell crossreactivity between SARS-CoV-2 and common cold coronavirus spike proteins was assessed at the TCR clonotype level in the study. Samples from three pre-COVID donors and the naive versus memory experiments were sequenced with the Adaptive Biotechnologies TCR-sequencing kit; other data were Illumina-based. A different TCR-beta assay, based on Illumina, was used to sequence expansion assays from other donors in the study. Results the study describes overall, beyond this receptor: Crossreactivity analysis was centred on spike protein, so crossreactivity against other viral proteins was not assessed. Memory CD4+ clonotypes crossrecognizing SARS-CoV-2 and at least one common cold coronavirus spike were found in approximately 60% of donors. Because no donor provided both pre-pandemic and post-infection samples, tracing the source of pre-existing responses was limited. The study was limited by small numbers of patients and tested TCRs. Crossreactive clones showed significantly weaker SARS-CoV-2-driven expansion than monoreactive clones, consistent with antigenic imprinting.

The germline V gene gives CDR1 as KGHSH and CDR2 as LQKENI. V drops 2 bases and J drops 2 bases, leaving 12 bases in between. Measured from the cysteine to the phenylalanine, the CDR3 is 15 residues long. The entry retains the CDR3 DNA only, 45 bases that are in frame from base 1. CD4+ T cells from unexposed donors were collected before the COVID-19 pandemic (2011-2018). After about 9 days of culture, CD4+ T cells were isolated with the EasySep CD4+ T cell isolation kit. Unexposed donor CD4+ T cells were tested for reactivity to SARS-CoV-2 S and N and four common cold coronavirus spike pools, as cell number allowed. PBMCs were cultured at two million per well in IMDM supplemented with around 5% human AB serum and about 9.6 IU/ml IL-2. Half of the culture medium was replaced with fresh IL-2-containing medium on days 3 and 7. In general, triplicate replicate wells were used for every peptide culture condition. The leukapheresis product used for the unexposed donors was purchased from a commercial source. PBMCs were isolated from leukapheresis product or whole blood by Ficoll-Paque PLUS gradient centrifugation. PBMCs were either cryopreserved at -140 degrees C or used fresh in the expansion assay. The QIAamp Micro DNA Kit was used to extract genomic DNA from the CD4+ T cells.

The sample holds one count of this clone. Its antigen remains unidentified. Per-base quality was not reported, and no clone a single base away is much larger than it. Libraries were constructed by the immunoSEQ multiplex PCR assay. On the study's bioinformatics: Preprocessing removed nonproductive sequences and CDR3s not starting with C, not ending with F or W, or shorter than 7 amino acids. The MANAFEST web app identified antigen-specific clonotypes based on expansion compared with the reference and other culture wells. A clone was considered positive if significant expansion relative to the reference culture was observed in 2 of 3 replicate wells at an FDR below 0.05. A further requirement for positive clones was significant expansion compared with all other tandem wells, along with an odds ratio above 5. CDR3 homology was quantified as pairwise Levenshtein distance, calculated with the stringdist R package after three terminal residues were trimmed from each end. The source is immuneACCESS, and TCRdb retained only in-frame sequences with V and J called. Part of the clones is not carried over; for the studies checked, unresolved V genes explain less than half of this, and the remainder is unexplained. From that table come the V and J calls and clone size; the DNA was used to work out D and trimming. Here the sample has about 22,000 clones; around four fifths occur a single time. About 17% of the sample comes from the top ten.

The TCR was taken from a human donor in good health. Input material: CD4+ T cells from PBMCs, cultured in vitro. In this chain, TRBV18 is recombined with TRBJ1-1; no D segment can be confidently identified. In nucleotide form, the sequence is TGTGCCAGCTCACCAAGGAAGGAGCCAAACACTGAAGCTTTCTTT. This codes for CASSPRKEPNTEAFF.